One TCR beta chain is described in this entry. The antigen remains undetermined. This specimen comes from a study of T cell responses to AZD1222 COVID-19 vaccine. Study-level background: Doses given second, at about 4 or about 12 weeks, were pooled.

V lost 5 bases, J lost 7 bases, and 8 bases stayed unmatched. This CDR3 has 14 amino acids. CDR1 SGHAT and CDR2 FQNNGV come from the germline V gene. Only in-frame clones appear in the TCRdb table, and some are missing; sequencing was by immunoSEQ multiplex PCR. The sample yields 85,000 to 100,000 clones, about 89% seen once. Study outcomes and limitations: Sampling captured repertoires only after the peak T cell response. Along spike, vaccine-associated CD4 TCRs were found throughout, with dominance at 160-218 and 743-854.

This specimen consisted of peripheral blood, obtained on day 0 of AZD1222 vaccination. The chain recombines TRBV11-2 with TRBJ2-5, with 9 bases that match TRBD2. The TCR comes from an adult in good health. The CDR3 DNA is TGTGCCAGCAGCCAGACTAGCGGCTCGGTGACCCAGTACTTC. Translated: CASSQTSGSVTQYF.